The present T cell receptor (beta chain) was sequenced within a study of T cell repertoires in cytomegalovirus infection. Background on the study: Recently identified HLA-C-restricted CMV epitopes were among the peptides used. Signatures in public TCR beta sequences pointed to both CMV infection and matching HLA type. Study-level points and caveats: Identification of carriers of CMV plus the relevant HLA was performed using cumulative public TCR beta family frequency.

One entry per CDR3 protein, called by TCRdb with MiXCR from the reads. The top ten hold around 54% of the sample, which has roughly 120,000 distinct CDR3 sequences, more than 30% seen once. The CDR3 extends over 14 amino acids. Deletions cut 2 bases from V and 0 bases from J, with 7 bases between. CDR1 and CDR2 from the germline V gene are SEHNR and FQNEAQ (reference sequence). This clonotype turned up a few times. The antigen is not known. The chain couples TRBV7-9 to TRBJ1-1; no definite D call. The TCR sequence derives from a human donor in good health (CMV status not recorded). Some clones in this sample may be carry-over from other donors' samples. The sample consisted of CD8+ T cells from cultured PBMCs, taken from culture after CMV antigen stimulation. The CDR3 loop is CASSLFQMNTEAFF. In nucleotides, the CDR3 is TGTGCCAGCAGCTTATTTCAGATGAACACTGAAGCTTTCTTT.